The T cell receptor beta chain described here comes from a study of CD8 T cells in Susac syndrome. Random hexamers served to reverse transcribe about 0.45 to 1 ug RNA. TCRdb processed the immunoSEQ multiplex PCR reads anew with MiXCR; each CDR3 protein has one entry. The repertoire holds about 190,000 distinct CDR3 sequences, just under 95% seen once, with roughly 0.15% in the top ten. V shed 0 bases and J 0 bases; nucleotides not matched to a gene: 4. Germline lookup yields CDR1 SGHRS and CDR2 YFSETQ. CDR3 size: 16 residues. This chain joins TRBV5-1 and TRBJ2-7; 9 bases map to TRBD1. The sequenced sample consisted of CD8+ T cells from PBMCs. The sequence came from a human donor with Susac syndrome. The CDR3 sequence is CASSLGQGGSSYEQYF. The DNA for the CDR3 is TGCGCCAGCAGCTTGGGACAGGGGGGAAGCTCCTACGAGCAGTACTTC.